This TCR beta chain was obtained from a study of blood T cell repertoires in COVID-19. For the study at large: The United States, Italy and Spain provided the acute and convalescent COVID-19 samples. PBMCs, B-cell-depleted T cells, or T cells provided the cDNA or gDNA that made up the material.

As processed by the authors: Amplification of reference gene primers was used by the study to estimate nucleated cell counts. Using immunoSEQ multiplex PCR, the repertoire was profiled, and TCRdb retains in-frame clones only, with some absent. V, J and clone size are taken as reported in that table, and D and trimming were inferred from the DNA itself. Among approximately 300,000 clones listed, about four fifths were seen once. V was clipped by 8 bases and J by 9 bases; unmatched bases: 13. Germline CDR1 is SNHLY and CDR2 is FYNNEI. The CDR3 length is 14 residues. This clonotype was sampled from a woman between 45 and 65 years old with acute or convalescent COVID-19. The specimen was peripheral blood. The J gene is TRBJ2-1, the V gene TRBV2; 7 bases are a match to TRBD1. CDR3 bases: TGTGCCAGCCTTGTCAAGACAGGGCTTCCTGAGCAGTTCTTC. Protein: CASLVKTGLPEQFF.